The 9 T cell receptor beta chains reported below all come from one sample, sequenced in a study of cytomegalovirus exposure and HLA in healthy donors. The PCR was carried out with 60 Vbeta primers and 13 Jbeta primers. The repertoire was sequenced with immunoSEQ multiplex PCR; TCRdb's copy has only in-frame clones and lacks some. The table includes more than 95,000 clones, around 9.1% detected once. Sample: PBMCs. Receptor source: a man aged 40-50 years in good health and CMV-seropositive.

The chain joins TRBV5-1 to TRBJ2-7, with 8 bases matching TRBD1. CDR1 is SGHRS and CDR2 is YFSETQ in the germline V gene. J lost 4 bases, V lost 3 bases, and 9 bases had no gene match. The CDR3 contains 15 residues. The chain's CDR3 is CASSYPGQEFYEQYF. In DNA, the CDR3 is TGCGCCAGCAGCTATCCGGGACAGGAGTTTTACGAGCAGTACTTC.

This clone was observed a few times. This sequence joins TRBV27 and TRBJ1-5, with no clear D. Trimming took 6 bases from V and 7 from J, leaving 13 bases between them. This CDR3 has 13 amino acids. From germline, CDR1 is MNHEY and CDR2 SMNVEV (reference sequence). CDR3 DNA sequence: TGTGCCAGCAGAGAGGGAAAAGGCCAGCCCCAGCATTTT. Translation gives CASREGKGQPQHF.

The rearrangement links TRBV14 to TRBJ2-1; TRBD2 matches 7 bases. The CDR3 runs to 14 residues. CDR1 SGHDN and CDR2 FVKESK come from the germline V gene. Losses at the gene ends were 5 bases for V and 11 bases for J; bases not matched to a gene: 12. This CDR3 is CASSDITPGLKQFF. The CDR3 coding sequence is TGTGCCAGCAGCGATATAACCCCGGGACTAAAGCAGTTCTTC.

This clone was observed a few times. The V and J genes are TRBV5-8 and TRBJ2-3; 12 nucleotides match TRBD2. The CDR3 sequence is 17 residues long. V was clipped by 4 bases and J by 1 base; unmatched bases: 7. Germline assignment: CDR1 SGHTS and CDR2 YDEGEE. The CDR3 DNA is TGTGCCAGCAGCGCCCTAGCGGGAGGGGCGCGCACAGATACGCAGTATTTT. Protein: CASSALAGGARTDTQYF. The full variable domain, its missing parts supplied by reference TRBV5-8 and TRBJ2-3, is EAGVTQSPTHLIKTRGQQATLRCSPISGHTSVYWYQQALGLGLQFLLWYDEGEERNRGNFPPRFSGRQFPNYSSELNVNALELEDSALYLCASSALAGGARTDTQYFGPGTRLTVL.

V and J are TRBV6-1 and TRBJ1-3, with a tentative D call TRBD1 (5 bases). The V gene lost 5 bases and the J gene lost 2 bases, with 7 bases spanning the gap. The CDR3 extends over 13 amino acids. Germline V gene sequence: CDR1 MNHNS, CDR2 SASEGT. The CDR3 reads CASSQTAGNTIYF. For the CDR3, the DNA is TGTGCCAGCAGTCAGACAGCTGGAAACACCATATATTTT.

A few counts support this clone. This sequence joins TRBV18 and TRBJ1-1; 7 bases agree with TRBD1. The length of the CDR3 is 13 residues. V gave up 3 bases and J gave up 5 bases; unmatched junction bases: 3. In germline, CDR1 is KGHSH, CDR2 LQKENI. CDR3: CASSPTGWTEAFF. Written as DNA, the CDR3 is TGTGCCAGCTCACCGACAGGGTGGACTGAAGCTTTCTTT.

The chain uses TRBV10-2 and TRBJ2-3, with 9 positions matching TRBD2. V shed 4 bases and J 5 bases; nucleotides not matched to a gene: 4. The CDR3 totals 14 residues. Germline V gene lookup returns CDR1 WSHSY and CDR2 SAAADI. The CDR3 region has the DNA TGCGCCAGCAGTGTTGCGGGAGGGAAAGATACGCAGTATTTT. The encoded protein is CASSVAGGKDTQYF.

This clone was observed a handful of times. This chain uses TRBV28 with TRBJ2-2; D is perhaps TRBD2 (5 bases). Per germline, CDR1 MDHEN and CDR2 SYDVKM. The CDR3 length is 16 residues. V was trimmed by 4 bases and J by 2 bases, leaving 14 bases between them. CDR3 sequence reads: CASSSPWGVNTGELFF. CDR3 DNA sequence: TGTGCCAGCAGTTCCCCTTGGGGAGTTAACACCGGGGAGCTGTTTTTT.

This clone was observed once. This chain joins TRBV11-1 and TRBJ1-2; a possible D gene is TRBD1 (6 bases). Germline V lookup: CDR1 SGHAT, CDR2 FQDESV (reference sequence). This CDR3 spans 14 amino acids. V was trimmed by 5 bases and J by 8 bases, leaving 18 bases between them. The DNA of the CDR3 is TGTGCCAGCAGCGCGACAACAGGACAGCGAGGCTACACCTTC. This encodes CASSATTGQRGYTF.